This TCR beta chain was documented in a study of blood T cell repertoires in COVID-19. Produced via immunoSEQ multiplex PCR; TCRdb's table is partial and in-frame only. The sample carries almost 65,000 clones, more than 75% recorded once. Germline V gene sequence: CDR1 SGHDT, CDR2 YYEEEE. CDR3 length: 13 residues. The V end was cut by 4 bases, the J end by 3 bases, with 11 bases between. The V call is TRBV5-6, the J call TRBJ2-7; no reliable D call. The receptor was derived from a woman aged 40 to 50 who had recovered from COVID-19. Sequenced: PBMCs or T cells enriched from blood (not recorded which). In DNA form, the CDR3 reads TGTGCCAGCAGCCGTACAGAAAACTACGAGCAGTACTTC. Protein product: CASSRTENYEQYF.